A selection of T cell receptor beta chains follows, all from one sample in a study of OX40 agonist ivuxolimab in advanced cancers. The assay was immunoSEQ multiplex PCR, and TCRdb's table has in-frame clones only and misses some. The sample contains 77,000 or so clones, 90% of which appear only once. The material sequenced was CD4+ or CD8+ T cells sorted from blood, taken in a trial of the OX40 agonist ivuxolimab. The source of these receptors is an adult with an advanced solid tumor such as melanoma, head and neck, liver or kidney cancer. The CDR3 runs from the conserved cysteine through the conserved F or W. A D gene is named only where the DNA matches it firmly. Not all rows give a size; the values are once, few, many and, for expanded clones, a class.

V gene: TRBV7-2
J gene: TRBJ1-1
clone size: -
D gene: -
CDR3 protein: CASSFGGMNTEAFF
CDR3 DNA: TGTGCCAGCAGCTTTGGGGGGATGAACACTGAAGCTTTCTTT

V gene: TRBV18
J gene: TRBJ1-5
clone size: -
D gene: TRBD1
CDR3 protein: CASSPLMDRAQPQHF
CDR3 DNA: TGTGCCAGCTCACCACTAATGGACAGGGCGCAGCCCCAGCATTTT

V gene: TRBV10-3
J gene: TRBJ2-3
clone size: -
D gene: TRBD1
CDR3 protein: CAILGTGAGTDTQYF
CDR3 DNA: TGTGCCATCCTTGGGACAGGGGCGGGCACAGATACGCAGTATTTT

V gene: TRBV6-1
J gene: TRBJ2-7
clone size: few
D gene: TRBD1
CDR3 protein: CATNRGIPYEQYF
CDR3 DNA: TGTGCCACCAACAGGGGAATCCCCTACGAGCAGTACTTC

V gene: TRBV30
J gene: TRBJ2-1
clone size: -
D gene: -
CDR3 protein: CAYRSYNEQFF
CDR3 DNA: TGTGCCTACCGGTCCTACAATGAGCAGTTCTTC

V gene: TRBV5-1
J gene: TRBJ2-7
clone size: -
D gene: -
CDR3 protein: CASSHPLGEQYF
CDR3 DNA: TGCGCCAGCAGCCATCCCTTGGGGGAGCAGTACTTC

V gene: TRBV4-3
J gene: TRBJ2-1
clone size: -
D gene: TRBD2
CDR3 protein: CASSQEAGRSNEQFF
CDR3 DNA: TGCGCCAGCAGCCAGGAAGCGGGGCGATCAAATGAGCAGTTCTTC

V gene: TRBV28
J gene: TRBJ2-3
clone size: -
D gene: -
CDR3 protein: CATITSSADTQYF
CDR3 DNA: TGTGCCACAATTACTAGCTCCGCCGATACGCAGTATTTT

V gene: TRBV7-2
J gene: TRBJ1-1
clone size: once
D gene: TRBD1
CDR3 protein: CASSFAGGSTEAFF
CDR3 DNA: TGTGCCAGCAGCTTTGCAGGGGGCTCCACTGAAGCTTTCTTT

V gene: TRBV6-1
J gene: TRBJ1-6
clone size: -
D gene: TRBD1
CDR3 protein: CASSEEGARGRTNSPLHF
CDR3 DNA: TGTGCCAGCAGTGAAGAGGGGGCCAGGGGGCGGACTAATTCACCCCTCCACTTT

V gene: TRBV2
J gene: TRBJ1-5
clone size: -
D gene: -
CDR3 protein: CASSEQGLDQPQHF
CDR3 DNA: TGTGCCAGCAGTGAACAGGGTTTGGATCAGCCCCAGCATTTT

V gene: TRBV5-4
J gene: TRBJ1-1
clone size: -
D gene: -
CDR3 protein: CASSLQGPQKAFF
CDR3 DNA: TGTGCCAGCAGCCTGCAGGGCCCTCAGAAGGCTTTCTTT

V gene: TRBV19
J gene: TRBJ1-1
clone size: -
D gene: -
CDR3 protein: CASSIDTGTSTEAFF
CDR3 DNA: TGTGCCAGTAGTATAGATACAGGGACGAGCACTGAAGCTTTCTTT

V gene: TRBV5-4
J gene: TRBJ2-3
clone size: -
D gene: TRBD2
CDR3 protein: CASSLAGSGGASTDTQYF
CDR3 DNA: TGTGCCAGCAGCTTGGCGGGTAGCGGGGGCGCTAGCACAGATACGCAGTATTTT

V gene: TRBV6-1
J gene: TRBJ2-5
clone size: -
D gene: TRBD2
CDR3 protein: CASSGAGAETQYF
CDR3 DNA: TGTGCCAGCAGTGGTGCGGGAGCAGAGACCCAGTACTTC

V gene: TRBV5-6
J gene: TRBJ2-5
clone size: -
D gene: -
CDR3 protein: CASSLWRQVETQYF
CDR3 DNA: TGTGCCAGCAGCTTGTGGCGACAGGTAGAGACCCAGTACTTC

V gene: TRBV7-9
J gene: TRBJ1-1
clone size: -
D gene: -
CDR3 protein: CASSLGTPLMSEAFF
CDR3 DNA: TGTGCCAGCAGCTTAGGAACCCCATTAATGTCTGAAGCTTTCTTT

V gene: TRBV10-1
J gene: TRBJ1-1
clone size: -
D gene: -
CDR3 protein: CASSVALEGRGANTEAFF
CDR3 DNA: TGCGCCAGCAGTGTTGCATTAGAAGGGCGAGGGGCTAACACTGAAGCTTTCTTT

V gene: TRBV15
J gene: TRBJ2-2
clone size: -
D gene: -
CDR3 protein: CATSRDFEGQDTGELFF
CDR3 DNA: TGTGCCACCAGCAGAGATTTCGAGGGGCAGGACACCGGGGAGCTGTTTTTT

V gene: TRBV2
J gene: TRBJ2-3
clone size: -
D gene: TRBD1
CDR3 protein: CASRDRPPDTQYF
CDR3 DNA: TGTGCCAGCAGGGACAGGCCCCCAGATACGCAGTATTTT

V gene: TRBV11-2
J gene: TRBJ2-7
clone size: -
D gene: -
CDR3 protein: CASRGLGGGWGEQYF
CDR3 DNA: TGTGCCAGCAGGGGACTGGGCGGGGGCTGGGGCGAGCAGTACTTC

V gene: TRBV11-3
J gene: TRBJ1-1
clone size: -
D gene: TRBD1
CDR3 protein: CASSRRWDSLNTEAFF
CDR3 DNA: TGTGCCAGCAGCCGACGGTGGGACAGCTTGAACACTGAAGCTTTCTTT

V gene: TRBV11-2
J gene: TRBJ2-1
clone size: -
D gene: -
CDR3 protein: CASSLSELNEQFF
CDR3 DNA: TGTGCCAGCAGCTTAAGCGAACTGAATGAGCAGTTCTTC

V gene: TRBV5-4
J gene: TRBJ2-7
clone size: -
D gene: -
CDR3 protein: CASSTQLSEQYF
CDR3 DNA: TGTGCCAGCAGCACCCAGCTGTCCGAGCAGTACTTC

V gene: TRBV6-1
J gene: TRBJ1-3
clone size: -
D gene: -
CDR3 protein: CASGQGGYTIYF
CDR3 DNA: TGTGCCAGTGGGCAGGGTGGATACACCATATATTTT

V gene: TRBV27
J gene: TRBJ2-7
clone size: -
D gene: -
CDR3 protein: CASSSNLLPYEQYF
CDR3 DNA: TGTGCCAGCAGTTCAAACCTCCTCCCCTACGAGCAGTACTTC

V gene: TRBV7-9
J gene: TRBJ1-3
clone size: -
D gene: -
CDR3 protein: CASSRPGVGGNTIYF
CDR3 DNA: TGTGCCAGCAGCCGACCAGGGGTTGGGGGAAACACCATATATTTT

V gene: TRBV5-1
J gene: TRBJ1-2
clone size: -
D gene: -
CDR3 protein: CASSLDSRGYGYTF
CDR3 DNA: TGCGCCAGCAGCTTGGACAGTCGAGGCTATGGCTACACCTTC

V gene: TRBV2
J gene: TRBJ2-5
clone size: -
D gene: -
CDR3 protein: CASISSWSQETQYF
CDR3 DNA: TGTGCCAGCATAAGCTCCTGGTCGCAAGAGACCCAGTACTTC

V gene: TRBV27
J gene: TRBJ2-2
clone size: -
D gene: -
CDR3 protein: CASSLSRGGTGELFF
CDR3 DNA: TGTGCCAGCAGTTTATCCAGGGGAGGCACCGGGGAGCTGTTTTTT

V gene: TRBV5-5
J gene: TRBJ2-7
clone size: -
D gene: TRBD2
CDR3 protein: CASSQPSGRASEQYF
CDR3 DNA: TGTGCCAGCAGCCAGCCTAGCGGGAGGGCAAGTGAGCAGTACTTC

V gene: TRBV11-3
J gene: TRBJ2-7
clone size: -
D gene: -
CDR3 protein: CASSLSHSYEQYF
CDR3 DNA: TGTGCCAGCAGCTTAAGCCACTCCTACGAGCAGTACTTC

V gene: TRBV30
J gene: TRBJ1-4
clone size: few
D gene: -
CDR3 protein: CAWDSGPGKLFF
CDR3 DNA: TGTGCCTGGGATTCGGGGCCGGGGAAACTGTTTTTT

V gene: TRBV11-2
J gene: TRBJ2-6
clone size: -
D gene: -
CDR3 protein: CASSSVYTGANVLTF
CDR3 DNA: TGTGCCAGCAGCTCTGTTTATACTGGGGCCAACGTCCTGACTTTC

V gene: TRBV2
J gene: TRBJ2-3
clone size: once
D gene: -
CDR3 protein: CASRIQSNTDTQYF
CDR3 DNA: TGTGCCAGCCGAATACAATCTAACACAGATACGCAGTATTTT

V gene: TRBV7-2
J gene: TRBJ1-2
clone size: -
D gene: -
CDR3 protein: CASSSERRGGYTF
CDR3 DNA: TGTGCCAGCAGCTCGGAAAGGAGGGGTGGCTACACCTTC

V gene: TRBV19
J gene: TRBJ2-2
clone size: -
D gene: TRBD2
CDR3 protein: CASKVAGGYTGELFF
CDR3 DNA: TGTGCCAGTAAGGTGGCGGGGGGCTACACCGGGGAGCTGTTTTTT

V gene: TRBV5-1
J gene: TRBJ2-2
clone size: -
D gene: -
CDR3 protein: CASSSLQATGELFF
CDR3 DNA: TGCGCCAGCAGCTCGTTACAGGCAACCGGGGAGCTGTTTTTT

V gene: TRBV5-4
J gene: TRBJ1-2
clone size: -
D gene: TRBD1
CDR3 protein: CASSKGQGANRYGYTF
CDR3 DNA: TGTGCCAGCAGCAAGGGACAGGGGGCTAATCGCTATGGCTACACCTTC

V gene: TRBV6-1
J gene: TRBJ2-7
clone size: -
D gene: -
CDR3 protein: CASSEVWQGGPFFYEQYF
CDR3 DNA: TGTGCCAGCAGTGAAGTGTGGCAGGGGGGCCCGTTCTTCTACGAGCAGTACTTC

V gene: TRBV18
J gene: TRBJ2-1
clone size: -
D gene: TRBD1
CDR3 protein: CASSHRDRERDEQFF
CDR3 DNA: TGTGCCAGCTCACACCGGGACAGGGAGCGAGATGAGCAGTTCTTC

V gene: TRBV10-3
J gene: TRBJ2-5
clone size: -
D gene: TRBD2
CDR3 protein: CAISEFLAGEETQYF
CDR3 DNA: TGTGCCATCAGTGAGTTCCTAGCGGGAGAAGAGACCCAGTACTTC

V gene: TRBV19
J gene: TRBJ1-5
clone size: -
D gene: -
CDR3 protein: CASSIALGNQPQHF
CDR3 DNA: TGTGCCAGTAGTATAGCCCTCGGGAATCAGCCCCAGCATTTT

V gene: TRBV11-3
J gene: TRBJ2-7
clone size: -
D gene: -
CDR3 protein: CASSFDGPSGSYEQYF
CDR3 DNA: TGTGCCAGCAGCTTCGACGGACCTTCGGGCTCCTACGAGCAGTACTTC

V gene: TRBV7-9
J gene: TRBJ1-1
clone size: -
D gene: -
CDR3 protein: CASSFTGLAEAFF
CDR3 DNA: TGTGCCAGCAGCTTTACAGGGCTGGCTGAAGCTTTCTTT

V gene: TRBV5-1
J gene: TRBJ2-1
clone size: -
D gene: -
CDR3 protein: CASSLDVPGNNEQFF
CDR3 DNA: TGCGCCAGCAGCTTGGATGTACCTGGAAACAATGAGCAGTTCTTC

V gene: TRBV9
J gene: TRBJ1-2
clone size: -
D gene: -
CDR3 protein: CASSVALEQGLNYGYTF
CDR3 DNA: TGTGCCAGCAGCGTAGCTTTGGAACAGGGCCTAAACTATGGCTACACCTTC

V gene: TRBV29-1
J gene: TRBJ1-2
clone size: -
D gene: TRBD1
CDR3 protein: CSVAQDRGGYGYTF
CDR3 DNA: TGCAGCGTTGCCCAGGACAGGGGGGGGTATGGCTACACCTTC

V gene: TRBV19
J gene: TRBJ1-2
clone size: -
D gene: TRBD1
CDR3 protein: CASSIGLQGAYGYTF
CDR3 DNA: TGTGCCAGTAGTATAGGACTACAGGGGGCTTATGGCTACACCTTC

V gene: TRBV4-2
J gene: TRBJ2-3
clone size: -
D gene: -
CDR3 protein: CASSQDGRTSTDTQYF
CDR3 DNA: TGTGCCAGCAGCCAAGATGGAAGGACTAGCACAGATACGCAGTATTTT

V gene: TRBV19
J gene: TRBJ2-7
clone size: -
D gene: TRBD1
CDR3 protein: CASREAGGKAYEQYF
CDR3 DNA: TGTGCCAGTAGGGAAGCAGGGGGCAAGGCCTACGAGCAGTACTTC

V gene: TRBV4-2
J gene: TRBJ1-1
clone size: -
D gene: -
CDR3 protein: CASSQDLPFSNTEAFF
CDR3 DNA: TGTGCCAGCAGCCAAGATCTGCCGTTTTCGAACACTGAAGCTTTCTTT

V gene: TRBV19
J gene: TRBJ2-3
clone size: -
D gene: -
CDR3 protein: CASSMARADTQYF
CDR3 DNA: TGTGCCAGTAGTATGGCTAGGGCAGATACGCAGTATTTT

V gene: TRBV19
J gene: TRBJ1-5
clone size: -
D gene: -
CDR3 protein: CASSTFGGGNNQPQHF
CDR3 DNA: TGTGCCAGTAGTACTTTTGGGGGAGGAAACAATCAGCCCCAGCATTTT

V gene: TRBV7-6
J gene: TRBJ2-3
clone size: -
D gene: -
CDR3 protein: CASSPADTQYF
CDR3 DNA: TGTGCCAGCAGCCCCGCGGATACGCAGTATTTT

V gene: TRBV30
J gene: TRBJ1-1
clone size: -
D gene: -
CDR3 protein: CAWSRERYTEAFF
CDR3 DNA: TGTGCCTGGAGTCGCGAGCGGTACACTGAAGCTTTCTTT

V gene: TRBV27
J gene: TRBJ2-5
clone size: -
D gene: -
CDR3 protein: CASSPSGPTGVETQYF
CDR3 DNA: TGTGCCAGCAGTCCCTCGGGGCCCACGGGCGTAGAGACCCAGTACTTC

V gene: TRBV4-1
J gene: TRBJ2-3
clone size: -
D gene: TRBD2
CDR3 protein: CASSSRLPRGTSGATDTQYF
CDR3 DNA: TGCGCCAGCAGCTCGCGCTTACCTCGGGGGACTAGCGGGGCCACAGATACGCAGTATTTT

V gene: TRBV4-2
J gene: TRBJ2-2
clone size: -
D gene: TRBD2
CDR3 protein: CASRRDAGGTGELFF
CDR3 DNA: TGTGCCAGCAGGCGGGACGCGGGAGGGACCGGGGAGCTGTTTTTT